This is a list of T cell receptor beta chains from one sample in a study of T cell clonotyping in hematopoietic cell transplantation. Only in-frame clones appear in the TCRdb table, and some are missing; sequencing was by immunoSEQ multiplex PCR. Of roughly 44,000 clones listed, 95% were seen once; the top ten hold roughly 0.91%. The sample taken for sequencing was peripheral blood mononuclear cells. Receptors were obtained from a young man in good health. Some clones in this sample may be carry-over from other donors' samples. Both conserved end residues are part of each CDR3. A D gene is named only where the DNA matches it firmly. Size is stated for part of the rows, as once, few or many counts, or as a class when the clone is expanded.

J gene,clone size,CDR3 length,D gene,V gene,CDR3 DNA,CDR3 protein
TRBJ2-7,.,14,TRBD1,TRBV29-1,TGCAGCGTTGAAGGTACCGGGACAGCCTACGAGCAGTACTTC,CSVEGTGTAYEQYF
TRBJ2-2,.,13,TRBD1,TRBV29-1,TGCAGCGTTAACAGGGGCGGAACCGGGGAGCTGTTTTTT,CSVNRGGTGELFF
TRBJ1-3,.,13,.,TRBV30,TGTGCCTGGAACAGCCACTCTGGAAACACCATATATTTT,CAWNSHSGNTIYF
TRBJ1-5,.,13,.,TRBV4-1,TGCGCCAGCAGTCACGACAGGAATCAGCCCCAGCATTTT,CASSHDRNQPQHF
TRBJ1-2,.,15,TRBD1,TRBV2,TGTGCCAGCAGTGAAGTAGGACAGGGGGCAGGTGGCTACACCTTC,CASSEVGQGAGGYTF
TRBJ2-7,.,12,.,TRBV5-1,TGCGCCAGCAGCCGGGACTTCTACGAGCAGTACTTC,CASSRDFYEQYF
TRBJ2-5,.,16,TRBD1,TRBV5-1,TGCGCCAGCAGCCCGGGGACAGGGGGCTACCAAGAGACCCAGTACTTC,CASSPGTGGYQETQYF
TRBJ2-5,.,14,TRBD2,TRBV10-3,TGTGCCATCAGCCTAGCGGGGGAGAGAGAGACCCAGTACTTC,CAISLAGERETQYF
TRBJ1-4,.,14,.,TRBV9,TGTGCCAGCAGCGACGGTGCAACTAATGAAAAACTGTTTTTT,CASSDGATNEKLFF
TRBJ1-3,.,13,TRBD1,TRBV7-8,TGTGCCAGCAGCCAGGACAGGGGAAACACCATATATTTT,CASSQDRGNTIYF
TRBJ2-3,.,13,.,TRBV7-2,TGTGCCAGCAAAGGGCAGAACACAGATACGCAGTATTTT,CASKGQNTDTQYF
TRBJ1-2,.,16,.,TRBV7-8,TGTGCCAGCAGCTTAGGAAATGGCGGACAGAACTATGGCTACACCTTC,CASSLGNGGQNYGYTF
TRBJ2-7,.,15,TRBD1,TRBV6-5,TGTGCCAGCAGATCGGCCCGCGACAGGGGCTACGAGCAGTACTTC,CASRSARDRGYEQYF
TRBJ1-1,.,13,TRBD1,TRBV6-5,TGTGCCAGCAGTTCGGACAGGCGCACTGAAGCTTTCTTT,CASSSDRRTEAFF
TRBJ2-1,once,14,.,TRBV5-1,TGCGCCAGCAGCCGCATGCAGGGGAGCAATGAGCAGTTCTTC,CASSRMQGSNEQFF
TRBJ1-2,.,13,.,TRBV13,TGTGCCAGCAGCTTTGGACAGAGGTATGGCTACACCTTC,CASSFGQRYGYTF